The present entry profiles one T cell receptor beta chain with its context. This sample is part of a study of control samples from healthy donors and cancer patients. Clones were read by immunoSEQ multiplex PCR, and TCRdb kept only the in-frame ones, dropping some. This table holds some 190,000 clones. Germline V gene data show CDR1 as SQVTM and CDR2 as ANQGSEA. The CDR3 loop spans 10 amino acids. The germline V and J ends were trimmed by 7 bases and 3 bases, with 4 bases remaining between them. The gene calls are TRBV29-1 and TRBJ1-5, with no clear D. The sequence was collected from a woman in her twenties or thirties in good health. Sequencing input: blood. The CDR3 protein is CSAFNQPQHF. The CDR3 nucleotides read TGCAGCGCCTTCAATCAGCCCCAGCATTTT.